These 6 T cell receptor beta chains were sequenced from one sample in a study of cytomegalovirus exposure and HLA in healthy donors. With 60 Vbeta and 13 Jbeta primers, the PCR was carried out. The repertoire was sequenced with immunoSEQ multiplex PCR; TCRdb's copy has only in-frame clones and lacks some. This listing includes tens of thousands of clones. The sequenced sample consisted of PBMCs. The receptors here all came from a male donor in good health and CMV-seropositive.

Remarks on this clone: This CDR3 is also generated by other DNA sequences in the sample. The chain carries TRBV30 and TRBJ2-3; D not resolved. The CDR3 loop spans 11 amino acids. V was trimmed by 4 bases and J by 5 bases, leaving 7 bases between them. Germline V CDR1 and CDR2: GTSNPN, SVGIG (reference sequence). DNA for the CDR3: TGTGCCTGGACCAGTTTAGATACGCAGTATTTT. This encodes CAWTSLDTQYF.

The CDR3 loop reads CASSEWDILSGANVLTF. The DNA of the CDR3 is TGTGCCAGCAGCGAGTGGGACATCCTCTCTGGGGCCAACGTCCTGACTTTC. V and J are TRBV28 and TRBJ2-6; a possible D gene is TRBD1 (6 bases). Per the germline V gene, CDR1 is MDHEN and CDR2 is SYDVKM. Deletions cut 6 bases from V and 0 bases from J, with 15 bases between. The CDR3 totals 17 residues.

V is TRBV4-3 and J is TRBJ2-5; possibly TRBD2 for D (7 bases). Trimming cost V 2 bases and J 5 bases, with 15 bases left between them. This CDR3 comprises 15 residues. The germline CDR1 and CDR2 sequences are LGHNA and YSLEER. This chain's CDR3 is CASSQSSRGGETQYF. CDR3 in DNA: TGCGCCAGCAGCCAAAGTAGCAGGGGAGGGGAGACCCAGTACTTC.

V usage is TRBV18 and J usage is TRBJ1-5; the match to TRBD1 covers 10 bases. J lost 5 bases, V lost 2 bases, and 0 bases had no gene match. The CDR3 spans 14 residues. Germline CDR1 reads KGHSH; CDR2 reads LQKENI. The CDR3 DNA follows: TGTGCCAGCTCACCAGGACAGGGGGATCAGCCCCAGCATTTT. Translation gives CASSPGQGDQPQHF.

The V gene is TRBV30, the J gene TRBJ2-5, with TRBD1 identical over 8 bases. The better agreement between TRBJ2-7 and the DNA end casts doubt on the J call. Germline V gene lookup returns CDR1 GTSNPN and CDR2 SVGIG (reference sequence). This CDR3 is built from 12 residues. CDR3 protein: CAWSGQGYEQYF. The CDR3 DNA sequence: TGTGCCTGGAGCGGACAGGGTTACGAGCAGTACTTC.

J is TRBJ2-3 and V is TRBV6-4; a possible D gene is TRBD2 (6 bases). CDR1 and CDR2 (germline): MRHNA, SNTAGT. V was pared by 5 bases and J by 0 bases, with 6 bases between. The CDR3 loop spans 13 amino acids. As DNA, the CDR3 is TGTGCCAGCAGTAGCGGGAGCACAGATACGCAGTATTTT. This codes for CASSSGSTDTQYF.